The next 22 T cell receptor beta chains were all read from a single sample in a study of blood T cell repertoires in COVID-19. Clones were sequenced by immunoSEQ multiplex PCR, and TCRdb holds only the in-frame ones, with some missing. The sample shows a few hundred thousand clones, over 80% of them seen only once. Sequencing used PBMCs or T cells enriched from blood (not recorded which). The receptors come from a woman in her thirties or forties who had recovered from COVID-19.

This clone was counted a single time. The chain joins TRBV7-2 to TRBJ1-6, with 9 positions matching TRBD1. After removal of 6 bases from V and 7 bases from J, the junction contained 7 bases not matched to a gene. This CDR3 comprises 15 residues. The V gene's germline CDR1 is SGHTA and CDR2 FQGNSA. The CDR3 nucleotides read TGTGCCAGCAGGTATAAGGGACAGGGAAATTCACCCCTCCACTTT. Protein sequence: CASRYKGQGNSPLHF.

The chain employs TRBV4-1 and TRBJ1-4; TRBD1 might be the D (6 bases). Per germline, CDR1 MGHRA and CDR2 YSYEKL. The CDR3 is 15 residues long. Deletions cut 5 bases from V and 7 bases from J, with 17 bases between. CDR3 protein: CASSTGTGNSEKLFF. CDR3 coding DNA: TGCGCCAGCAGCACCGGTACAGGGAACTCTGAAAAACTGTTTTTT.

This chain joins TRBV18 and TRBJ2-1; 11 nucleotides align to TRBD2. The J segment lost 10 bases and the V segment lost 2 bases, leaving 10 bases of the junction unmatched. Germline V lookup: CDR1 KGHSH, CDR2 LQKENI. The CDR3 totals 16 residues. CDR3 sequence: CASSPKKTSGIGEQFF. The CDR3 DNA reads TGTGCCAGCTCACCAAAGAAGACTAGCGGGATCGGGGAGCAGTTCTTC.

The chain is built from TRBV5-4 and TRBJ2-6; 7 bases match TRBD1. The CDR3 is 17 residues long. The V segment lost 6 bases and the J segment 2 bases; nucleotides outside the gene matches: 11. From germline, CDR1 is SGHNT and CDR2 YYREEE (reference sequence). As DNA, the CDR3 is TGTGCCAGCACCGAAGGGACAGCTGCTACTGGGGCCAACGTCCTGACTTTC. Residues: CASTEGTAATGANVLTF.

The rearrangement links TRBV15 to TRBJ2-7; D may be TRBD1 (5 bases). The germline V gene has CDR1 LNHNV and CDR2 YYDKDF (reference sequence). Trimming cost V 0 bases and J 5 bases, with 11 bases left between them. This CDR3 region has 14 residues. The CDR3 region is CATSRDQPRDEQYV. The CDR3 DNA reads TGTGCCACCAGCAGAGATCAACCCAGGGACGAGCAGTACGTC.

The rearrangement joins TRBV29-1 to TRBJ2-1; 9 bases match TRBD1. The CDR3 runs 14 residues. Germline CDR1 and CDR2: SQVTM and ANQGSEA. V gave up 6 bases and J gave up 2 bases; unmatched junction bases: 5. The CDR3 sequence is CSVTGGKTYNEQFF. The DNA of the CDR3 is TGCAGCGTGACAGGGGGAAAAACCTACAATGAGCAGTTCTTC.

V gene TRBV7-2 combines with J gene TRBJ1-5; D unresolved. Looked up from germline, CDR1 is SGHTA and CDR2 is FQGNSA. The CDR3 contains 13 residues. Trimming left V 1 base short and J 4 bases short, with 5 bases between. The CDR3 reads CASSLVRNQPQHF. DNA of the CDR3: TGTGCCAGCAGCTTAGTGCGGAATCAGCCCCAGCATTTT.

The rearrangement uses TRBV13 and TRBJ2-1; D possibly corresponds to TRBD2 (5 bases). The V and J ends lost 4 bases and 5 bases respectively, with 24 bases between them. Germline CDR1 is PRHDT and CDR2 is FYEKMQ (reference sequence). CDR3 length: 18 amino acids. Here the CDR3 DNA reads TGTGCCAGCAGCTCCTCCCGTGACTATTGGGAAGGCGACAATGAGCAGTTCTTC. Protein sequence: CASSSSRDYWEGDNEQFF.

This chain uses TRBV18 with TRBJ1-6, with D possibly TRBD1 on 6 matching bases. The germline V gene encodes CDR1 KGHSH and CDR2 LQKENI. The CDR3 has 15 residues. The V end lost 6 bases, the J end lost 10 bases, and 19 bases lay between the germline ends. This CDR3 is CASSPSTGGQSPLHF. DNA for the CDR3: TGTGCCAGCTCGCCATCCACCGGGGGGCAATCACCCCTCCACTTT.

The chain has TRBV29-1 and TRBJ1-1; D gene unclear. The V and J ends lost 6 bases and 10 bases respectively, with 21 bases between them. Germline V lookup: CDR1 SQVTM, CDR2 ANQGSEA. This CDR3 has 13 amino acids. CDR3 amino acids: CSVEKEGAEGAFF. CDR3 DNA: TGCAGCGTCGAAAAAGAGGGAGCTGAAGGAGCTTTCTTT.

The J gene is TRBJ2-1, the V gene TRBV14; TRBD2 matches 10 bases. The CDR3 has 17 residues. Germline V lookup: CDR1 SGHDN, CDR2 FVKESK. V lost 2 bases to trimming and J lost 8 bases; unmatched junction nucleotides: 12. CDR3 coding DNA: TGTGCCAGCAGCCAAAATACAGCCTGGCTAGCGGGGGATGAGCAGTTCTTC. As protein: CASSQNTAWLAGDEQFF.

This clone came up a few times. V and J are TRBV19 and TRBJ2-1; 14 positions agree with TRBD2. There are 18 residues in the CDR3. V shed 4 bases, J shed 4 bases, and the junction held 9 bases outside the gene matches. Germline CDR1 is LNHDA and CDR2 is SQIVND (reference sequence). CDR3 sequence reads: CASSRTGTSGGRYNEQFF. CDR3 coding DNA: TGTGCCAGTAGTAGAACCGGGACTAGCGGGGGTAGATACAATGAGCAGTTCTTC.

V usage is TRBV3-1 (or the pseudogene TRBV3-2) and J usage is TRBJ2-5, with 7 bases lining up with TRBD1. The J segment lost 3 bases and the V segment lost 5 bases, leaving 3 bases of the junction unmatched. The CDR3 contains 13 residues. Looked up from germline, CDR1 is LGHDT and CDR2 is YNNKEL (reference sequence). CDR3 protein: CASSWQGEETQYF. The CDR3 coding sequence is TGTGCCAGCAGCTGGCAGGGGGAAGAGACCCAGTACTTC.

The chain carries TRBV30 and TRBJ1-3; weak D call: TRBD1 (6 bases). CDR3 length: 14 amino acids. With 5 bases removed from V and 2 bases from J, the gap between germline ends came to 13 bases. Looked up from germline, CDR1 is GTSNPN and CDR2 is SVGIG (reference sequence). The CDR3 is CAWGPKGAGNTIYF. For the CDR3, the DNA is TGTGCCTGGGGGCCAAAGGGGGCTGGAAACACCATATATTTT.

The count of this clone is one. The chain is built from TRBV27 and TRBJ2-5, with a possible D match to TRBD1 (6 bases). Germline CDR1 is MNHEY and CDR2 is SMNVEV (reference sequence). The CDR3 is 15 amino acids. V was pared by 4 bases and J by 7 bases, with 19 bases between. Here the CDR3 DNA reads TGTGCCAGCAGTTCCGCACAGGGAAAAAGAGTGACCCAGTACTTC. This translates into CASSSAQGKRVTQYF.

A single count supports this clone. The chain joins TRBV10-1 to TRBJ2-1; TRBD2 aligns across 12 bases. This CDR3 is 15 amino acids long. V lost 3 bases, J lost 7 bases, and 4 bases stayed unmatched. The germline V gene encodes CDR1 WNHNN and CDR2 SYGVQD (reference sequence). CDR3 bases: TGCGCCAGCAGTGAACGGACTAGCGGGATTAATGAGCAGTTCTTC. Its protein product is CASSERTSGINEQFF.

The chain joins TRBV7-2 to TRBJ2-2; no firm D call. The CDR3 extends over 15 amino acids. Looked up from germline, CDR1 is SGHTA and CDR2 is FQGNSA. V dropped 0 bases and J dropped 2 bases, with 7 bases sitting between them. Here the CDR3 reads CASSLAERNTGELFF. The CDR3 nucleotides are TGTGCCAGCAGCTTAGCGGAGCGAAACACCGGGGAGCTGTTTTTT.

The rearrangement uses TRBV5-1 and TRBJ2-7, with a weak D call TRBD2 (5 bases). CDR1 is SGHRS, CDR2 YFSETQ, per germline. Trimming took 3 bases from V and 6 from J, leaving 13 bases between them. CDR3 length: 13 residues. CDR3 sequence reads: CASSSGLLGEQYF. The CDR3 bases are TGCGCCAGCAGCTCCGGACTGCTTGGCGAGCAGTACTTC.

This sequence joins TRBV2 and TRBJ2-3, with a weak D call TRBD1 (5 bases). V dropped 5 bases and J dropped 4 bases, with 7 bases sitting between them. This CDR3 has 12 residues. Germline V lookup: CDR1 SNHLY, CDR2 FYNNEI. In nucleotides, the CDR3 is TGTGCCAGCAGTCGACAGTCAGATACGCAGTATTTT. Encoded protein: CASSRQSDTQYF.

This clone was recorded once. The chain uses TRBV24-1 and TRBJ2-7, with TRBD1 identical over 7 bases. Germline lookup yields CDR1 KGHDR and CDR2 SFDVKD. The CDR3 has 15 amino acids. Germline trimming cut 7 bases from V and 5 bases from J; bases unmatched to any gene: 13. The CDR3 region is CATSSGTAPIHEQYF. The CDR3 DNA follows: TGTGCCACCAGCTCCGGGACAGCCCCAATTCACGAGCAGTACTTC.

The J gene is TRBJ2-1, the V gene TRBV19, with 10 positions matching TRBD2. Looked up from germline, CDR1 is LNHDA and CDR2 is SQIVND (reference sequence). The CDR3 extends over 19 amino acids. V trimming: 2 bases; J trimming: 9 bases; junction bases outside the gene matches: 19. CDR3 loop: CASSIRSLGSGRDLGEQFF. The CDR3 DNA follows: TGTGCCAGTAGTATACGTTCGTTGGGGAGCGGGAGGGACCTGGGTGAGCAGTTCTTC.

V gene TRBV6-5 combines with J gene TRBJ2-1; 9 positions agree with TRBD2. The germline V gene encodes CDR1 MNHEY and CDR2 SVGAGI. The CDR3 totals 15 residues. With 2 bases clipped from V and 4 bases from J, the junction kept 3 bases outside the gene matches. As DNA, the CDR3 is TGTGCCAGCAGTTACACCAGCGGGAGGTACAATGAGCAGTTCTTC. Encoded protein: CASSYTSGRYNEQFF.